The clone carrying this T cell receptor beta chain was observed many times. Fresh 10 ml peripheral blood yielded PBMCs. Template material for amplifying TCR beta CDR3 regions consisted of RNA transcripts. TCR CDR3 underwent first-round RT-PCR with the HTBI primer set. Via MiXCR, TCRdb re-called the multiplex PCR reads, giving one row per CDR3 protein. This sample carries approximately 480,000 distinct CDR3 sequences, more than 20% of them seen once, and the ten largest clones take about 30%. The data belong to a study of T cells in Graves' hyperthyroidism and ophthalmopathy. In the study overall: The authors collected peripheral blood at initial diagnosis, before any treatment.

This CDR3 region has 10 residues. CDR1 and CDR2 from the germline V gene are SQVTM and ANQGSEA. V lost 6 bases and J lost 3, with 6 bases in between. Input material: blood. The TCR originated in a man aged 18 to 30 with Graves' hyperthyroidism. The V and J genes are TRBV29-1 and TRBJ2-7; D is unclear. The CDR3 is CSVLSYEQYF. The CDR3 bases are TGCAGCGTCCTGAGCTACGAGCAGTACTTC.